This record covers a single T cell receptor beta chain. This sample is part of a study of T cells in Graves' hyperthyroidism and ophthalmopathy. Clinical Activity Scores of at least 3, NOSPECS grades of at least 4 and durations under 3 months characterized ophthalmopathy patients. Criteria for exclusion of patients were uncontrolled infection, other autoimmune disease, pregnancy or lactation. Amplification of TCR beta CDR3 regions was performed using RNA transcripts as template. Primed by the HTBI set, a first-round RT-PCR was run on the TCR CDR3. TCRdb reanalysed the multiplex PCR reads using MiXCR and keeps one entry per CDR3 protein. Of about 640,000 distinct CDR3 sequences in the sample, around 21% were seen once. Sequencing was performed on blood. This clonotype was obtained from a man aged 25-45 years with Graves' ophthalmopathy.

CDR3 in DNA: TGTGCCAGCAGTCGCCCGGCGGGGGGGGCCCTCCACTTT. Its protein product is CASSRPAGGALHF. V and J are TRBV28 and TRBJ1-6, with a tentative D call TRBD1 (5 bases). Germline CDR1 MDHEN, CDR2 SYDVKM. V lost 5 bases to trimming and J lost 14 bases, with 16 bases between them. This CDR3 is 13 amino acids long.